This T cell receptor (beta chain) was sequenced for a study of synovial regulatory T cells in juvenile arthritis. Study findings and constraints: CDR3 overlap with synovial Tregs was higher for iaTregs than other blood Tregs. Inflammation-associated Treg cells in blood had less TCR diversity than the remaining blood Treg cells. Largely private between patients, iaTreg TCR repertoires showed partial overlap with synovial Teff and blood CPL repertoires.

Regarding this clone: Its matching antigen is unknown.

Profiling relied on immunoSEQ multiplex PCR, and the TCRdb table lists in-frame clones only, not all of them. With 7,500 to 10,000 clones in the sample, the ten largest clones hold about 1.1%. Patients were aged median approximately 11 years with disease lasting median about 7 years. The sequence came from a donor aged 2-30 years with juvenile idiopathic arthritis. What was sequenced was Treg cells from blood. This sample's subset: remaining (HLA-DR-negative) circulating blood Treg cells.

The CDR3 sequence: CASSRGLGEQFF. This chain joins TRBV28 and TRBJ2-1. CDR3 length equals 12 residues. No DNA is recorded. Germline CDR1 reads MDHEN; CDR2 reads SYDVKM.